The present TCR beta chain was sequenced within a study of blood T cell repertoires in COVID-19. Repertoires were generated with immunoSEQ multiplex PCR, while TCRdb's copy carries only in-frame clones and drops some. The profile shows approximately 300,000 clones, under 90% of them singletons. Germline values: CDR1 LGHNA, CDR2 YNFKEQ. Trimming shortened V by 1 base and J by 0 bases, and 9 bases separated the two germline ends. The CDR3 totals 15 residues. Sequencing was performed on PBMCs or T cells enriched from blood (not recorded which). The J gene is TRBJ1-2, the V gene TRBV4-2; D is unclear. This clonotype was sampled from a man aged 55 to 70 who had recovered from COVID-19. CDR3 in amino acids: CASSQVEGANYGYTF. The CDR3 nucleotides are TGTGCCAGCAGCCAAGTCGAGGGCGCTAACTATGGCTACACCTTC.